The 17 T cell receptor beta chains in this list originate from one sample, sequenced in a study of naive CD8 T cells in extremely preterm neonates. Clones were read by immunoSEQ multiplex PCR, and TCRdb kept only the in-frame ones, dropping some. The sample has approximately 6,300 clones, roughly 98% seen once. Cord blood came from elective full-term cesareans at 37-41 weeks without labor or membrane rupture. The sample was naive CD8+ T cells from cord blood. These TCRs come from a newborn in good health.

CDR3 bases: TGTGCCAGCAGACCGGCTCAGGACAGTATCTTTTATGGCTACACCTTC. As protein: CASRPAQDSIFYGYTF. The chain uses TRBV25-1 and TRBJ1-2; TRBD1 is a possible D gene (6 bases). The CDR3 has 16 residues. Trimming removed 6 bases from V and 5 bases from J, with 22 bases in between. Germline CDR1 MGHDK, CDR2 SYGVNS.

The sample holds one count of this clone. For the CDR3, the DNA is TGTGCTAGTGGTTTGTCCATTACGCAGTATTTT. Residues: CASGLSITQYF. The V call is TRBV12-5, the J call TRBJ2-3; the D is unclear. The CDR3 totals 11 residues. CDR1 is LGHNT, CDR2 FRNRAP, per germline. Deletions cut 2 bases from V and 8 bases from J, with 5 bases between.

V usage is TRBV6-7 and J usage is TRBJ1-1; 8 bases align to TRBD1. TRBV6-7 falls under the ORF class, with uncertain function. V lost 1 base to trimming and J lost 3 bases; unmatched junction nucleotides: 7. The CDR3 consists of 16 residues. The CDR3 here is CASSYYLQGDYTEAFF. CDR3 coding DNA: TGTGCCAGCAGTTACTATTTACAGGGGGATTACACTGAAGCTTTCTTT.

V is TRBV19 and J is TRBJ1-5, with 10 bases aligning to TRBD1. Germline V CDR1 and CDR2: LNHDA, SQIVND (reference sequence). This CDR3 contains 15 residues. V was pared by 5 bases and J by 4 bases, with 5 bases of the junction left unmatched. The CDR3 spells CASSPGQGLNQPQHF. The CDR3 DNA sequence: TGTGCCAGTAGTCCGGGACAGGGGTTGAATCAGCCCCAGCATTTT.

This chain joins TRBV7-3 and TRBJ2-7; TRBD1 matches at 10 bases. Per the germline V gene, CDR1 is SGHTA and CDR2 is FQGTGA. The trim removed 0 bases at V and 5 bases at J, leaving 1 base unmatched. The CDR3 contains 14 residues. This chain's CDR3 is CASSLTGTGDEQYF. The DNA for the CDR3 is TGTGCCAGCAGCTTAACAGGGACAGGGGACGAGCAGTACTTC.

Of note for this clone: At one of its ends the junction is not consistent with the germline gene, which may arise from a read error. Other DNA sequences of this sample code for an identical CDR3. V is TRBV2 and J is TRBJ2-6; 9 positions agree with TRBD1. This CDR3 comprises 17 residues. CDR1 is SNHLY and CDR2 is FYNNEI in the germline V gene. CDR3 sequence (DNA): TGTGCCAGCATGGGTGGGGACAGGGTAGCTGGGGCCAACGTCCTGACCTTC. Amino acids: CASMGGDRVAGANVLTF.

This sequence joins TRBV11-2 and TRBJ1-1; TRBD1 matches 8 bases. This CDR3 has 12 residues. Per the germline V gene, CDR1 is SGHAT and CDR2 is FQNNGV. J lost 4 bases, V lost 5 bases, and 0 bases had no gene match. In DNA, the CDR3 is TGTGCCAGCAGCACAGGGGGCACTGAAGCTTTCTTT. As protein: CASSTGGTEAFF.

The chain links TRBV21-1 to TRBJ2-7; TRBD1 is taken as the D call from the table, unchecked against the DNA. TRBV21-1 is flagged as a pseudogene. There are 14 residues in the CDR3. Here the CDR3 DNA reads TGTGCCAGCAGCAGACACCTTTGGGCCTACGAGCAGTACTTC. The encoded protein is CASSRHLWAYEQYF.

J is TRBJ2-1 and V is TRBV7-3; a possible D gene is TRBD2 (7 bases). The CDR3 contains 15 residues. The ends were cut back, 5 bases at V and 0 bases at J, with 11 bases in the middle. Looked up from germline, CDR1 is SGHTA and CDR2 is FQGTGA. CDR3 in DNA: TGTGCCAGCAGCCCGGGGGGCCGCTCCTACAATGAGCAGTTCTTC. This gives the protein CASSPGGRSYNEQFF.

The CDR3 DNA follows: TGTGCCAGCAGGAGGAGGGGACAAGAGACCCAGTACTTC. Protein sequence: CASRRRGQETQYF. The chain uses TRBV2 and TRBJ2-5; D is possibly TRBD2 (6 bases). CDR3 size: 13 residues. Trimming stripped 6 bases from V and 2 bases from J, with 10 bases between. The germline CDR1 and CDR2 sequences are SNHLY and FYNNEI.

J is TRBJ2-7 and V is TRBV7-9; TRBD2 aligns across 11 bases. CDR3 length equals 14 residues. Germline trimming cut 4 bases from V and 3 bases from J; bases unmatched to any gene: 2. Germline V gene data show CDR1 as SEHNR and CDR2 as FQNEAQ (reference sequence). CDR3 in amino acids: CASSSGLAGYEQYF. The CDR3 DNA sequence: TGTGCCAGCAGCTCCGGACTAGCGGGCTACGAGCAGTACTTC.

The chain has TRBV4-1 and TRBJ2-5; D not certain. The J call may not be correct, given that the DNA end is closer to TRBJ2-7. The CDR3 has 11 residues. Germline V gene lookup returns CDR1 MGHRA and CDR2 YSYEKL. CDR3 sequence: CASSHHNEQYF. The CDR3 region has the DNA TGCGCCAGCAGCCATCATAACGAGCAGTACTTC.

This sequence joins TRBV28 and TRBJ2-5; D is perhaps TRBD2 (5 bases). The end of the DNA aligns better with TRBJ2-7, so the J call may be wrong. Germline lookup yields CDR1 MDHEN and CDR2 SYDVKM. The CDR3 runs 16 residues. CDR3 in DNA: TGTGCCAGCACCTTAGCGCAAGGAGCATCGGGGTACGAGCAGTACTTC. Its protein is CASTLAQGASGYEQYF.

Note on this clone: Sequence at one end of the junction differs from germline and may be a read error. The genes are TRBV27 and TRBJ2-7; tentatively, D is TRBD1 (5 bases). Germline-derived CDR1 and CDR2 are MNHEY and SMNVEV (reference sequence). The CDR3 has 12 residues. Written as DNA, the CDR3 is TGTGCCAGCAGTGCCTCCGAGACAGAGCGGTACTTC. This sequence encodes CASSASETERYF.

In DNA, the CDR3 is TGCGCCAGCAGCCACATGGGGGGTGAGCAGTTCTTC. Its protein product is CASSHMGGEQFF. J is TRBJ2-1 and V is TRBV4-1; D possibly corresponds to TRBD2 (6 bases). Germline V gene sequence: CDR1 MGHRA, CDR2 YSYEKL. The CDR3 spans 12 residues. Deletions cut 3 bases from V and 9 bases from J, with 9 bases between.

The chain couples TRBV19 to TRBJ2-1; TRBD1 might be the D (6 bases). Germline CDR1 reads LNHDA; CDR2 reads SQIVND (reference sequence). V lost 5 bases to trimming and J lost 8 bases, with 16 bases between them. The CDR3 length is 14 residues. The CDR3 region has the DNA TGTGCCAGTAGTGTTGGATTCCCAGGGGATGAGCAGTTCTTC. Amino acid sequence: CASSVGFPGDEQFF.

The chain joins TRBV9 to TRBJ1-2; TRBD1 matches 10 bases. With V trimmed by 4 bases and J by 2 bases, 11 bases remained unmatched. The CDR3 contains 17 residues. Looked up from germline, CDR1 is SGDLS and CDR2 is YYNGEE. This CDR3 is CASSPTLWTGGNYGYTF. Written as DNA, the CDR3 is TGTGCCAGCAGCCCGACCCTTTGGACAGGGGGGAACTATGGCTACACCTTC.